What follows describes a single T cell receptor (beta chain). The antigen is not known. The data derive from a study of T cell repertoires in cytomegalovirus infection. Study information: Through public TCR beta signatures, both CMV infection and matching HLA type were indicated. Regarding the study as a whole: In two of eight donors, the top clonotype was HLA-C-restricted CMV-specific.

TCRdb fed the reads into MiXCR, producing one record per CDR3 protein. This sample has nearly 700,000 distinct CDR3 sequences; around a third occur once, and the top ten carry 18%. The origin of this receptor is a human donor in good health (CMV status not recorded). Some clones in this sample may be carry-over from other donors' samples. Sequenced here: cultured PBMCs, sampled from culture after CMV antigen stimulation.

Here the CDR3 reads CASQGGGNQPQHF. The DNA for the CDR3 is TGTGCCTCCCAGGGAGGGGGGAACCAGCCCCAGCATTTT. The chain has TRBV10-3 and TRBJ1-5, with D tentatively TRBD1 (6 bases). The CDR3 is 13 residues long. Trimming took 11 bases from V and 7 from J, leaving 18 bases between them. Per the germline V gene, CDR1 is ENHRY and CDR2 is SYGVKD.